These 22 T cell receptor beta chains were all obtained from the same sample, sequenced in a study of T cell responses to AZD1222 COVID-19 vaccine (dated by TCRdb to the early 2020s). What the time point label conveys for this sample: baseline before first vaccination. The library was obtained by the immunoSEQ multiplex PCR assay. TCRdb stores this immuneACCESS table with in-frame sequences only. Part of the clones is absent; in the studies checked, under half of the shortfall reflects unresolved V genes, and no reason is known for the rest. Within this sample are 84,000 or so clones, with more than 90% of them counted one time only. About 3% of the sample lies in the top ten. Specimen: peripheral blood, collected on day 0 of AZD1222 vaccination. All receptors derive from an adult in good health.

The chain joins TRBV4-1 to TRBJ2-7, with 8 bases fitting TRBD1. The CDR3 runs to 15 residues. J was trimmed by 0 bases and V by 4 bases; bases with no gene match: 5. CDR1 and CDR2 from the germline V gene are MGHRA and YSYEKL. CDR3 nucleotides: TGCGCCAGCAGCCCCACCGGACAGGGCTCCTACGAGCAGTACTTC. Amino acids: CASSPTGQGSYEQYF.

The chain has TRBV13 and TRBJ1-4, with TRBD1 as a possible D gene (6 bases). V was trimmed by 5 bases and J by 5 bases, leaving 15 bases between them. The CDR3 has 15 residues. CDR1 PRHDT and CDR2 FYEKMQ come from the germline V gene (reference sequence). CDR3 in amino acids: CASSPRTARNEKLFF. The CDR3 DNA sequence: TGTGCCAGCAGCCCCCGGACAGCCCGGAATGAAAAACTGTTTTTT.

The V call is TRBV18, the J call TRBJ1-2; D perhaps matches TRBD1 (5 bases). V lost 1 base and J 8 bases, leaving 17 bases between the germline ends. This CDR3 spans 15 amino acids. Germline-derived CDR1 and CDR2 are KGHSH and LQKENI. CDR3 residues: CASSPQRDASDGYTF. The CDR3 DNA is TGTGCCAGCTCACCACAAAGGGACGCCTCCGACGGCTACACCTTC.

This chain joins TRBV9 and TRBJ1-5; D is possibly TRBD1 (6 bases). Looked up from germline, CDR1 is SGDLS and CDR2 is YYNGEE. The CDR3 is 15 amino acids. The V end was cut by 4 bases, the J end by 2 bases, with 13 bases between. The CDR3 sequence is CASSPEGGRNQPQHF. The CDR3 DNA sequence: TGTGCCAGCAGCCCGGAGGGGGGCCGCAATCAGCCCCAGCATTTT.

On this clone: Its ends do not fully match the called genes, so a read error is possible. The CDR3 DNA sequence: TGTGCTAGCAGCCAAGGGGGGGCGCGGACAGATACGCAGTATTTT. It is translated as CASSQGGARTDTQYF. V is TRBV7-7 and J is TRBJ2-3; possible D gene TRBD2, 7 bases. Germline V lookup: CDR1 SSHAT, CDR2 FNYEAQ (reference sequence). CDR3 size: 15 residues.

A single count supports this clone. CDR3 nucleotides: TGCGCCAGCAGCCGCGCGGTGCCCACCGGGGAGCTGTTTTTT. Translating it yields CASSRAVPTGELFF. The rearrangement uses TRBV5-1 and TRBJ2-2; D call uncertain. The CDR3 contains 14 residues. CDR1 is SGHRS, CDR2 YFSETQ, per germline. V gave up 4 bases and J gave up 4 bases, with 11 bases separating them.

The V and J genes are TRBV5-4 and TRBJ2-2, with D uncertain. Deletions cut 0 bases from V and 1 base from J, with 10 bases between. The germline V gene encodes CDR1 SGHNT and CDR2 YYREEE (reference sequence). The CDR3 covers 16 residues. CDR3 loop: CASSLGVAGNTGELFF. The CDR3 bases are TGTGCCAGCAGCTTGGGCGTCGCAGGGAACACCGGGGAGCTGTTTTTT. The full variable domain, its missing parts supplied by reference TRBV5-4 and TRBJ2-2, is ETGVTQSPTHLIKTRGQQVTLRCSSQSGHNTVSWYQQALGQGPQFIFQYYREEENGRGNFPPRFSGLQFPNYSSELNVNALELDDSALYLCASSLGVAGNTGELFFGEGSRLTVL.

The chain is built from TRBV6-6 and TRBJ2-7; D is uncertain. Germline assignment: CDR1 MNHNY and CDR2 SVGAGI (reference sequence). The CDR3 covers 13 residues. Trimming cost V 4 bases and J 1 base, with 8 bases left between them. CDR3 in amino acids: CASSSAESYEQYF. The CDR3 DNA reads TGTGCCAGCAGTTCCGCGGAATCCTACGAGCAGTACTTC.

V is TRBV6-5 and J is TRBJ2-1, with 7 bases identical to TRBD1. The V gene's germline CDR1 is MNHEY and CDR2 SVGAGI. The CDR3 covers 16 residues. J gave up 10 bases and V 0 bases, and 12 bases lay outside the gene matches. CDR3 nucleotides: TGTGCCAGCAGTTACTCTCAAGGCCTACAGGGGCCCGAGCAGTTCTTC. Its translation: CASSYSQGLQGPEQFF.

This chain links TRBV6-5 with TRBJ1-2; D unclear. Trimming shortened V by 7 bases and J by 6 bases, and 15 bases separated the two germline ends. Germline V gives CDR1 MNHEY, CDR2 SVGAGI. The CDR3 has 13 amino acids. CDR3 DNA sequence: TGTGCCAGCAACGACGGGAGCGTTCATGGCTACACCTTC. Protein: CASNDGSVHGYTF.

V and J are TRBV18 and TRBJ2-7; possibly TRBD2 for D (5 bases). CDR3 length: 14 amino acids. Trimming removed 6 bases from V and 5 bases from J, with 17 bases in between. The V gene's germline CDR1 is KGHSH and CDR2 LQKENI. As DNA, the CDR3 is TGTGCCAGCTCCGACCCCGCGGGTGCGCACGAGCAGTACTTC. It codes for CASSDPAGAHEQYF.

The V call is TRBV28, the J call TRBJ2-7, with D perhaps TRBD2 (5 bases). Per germline, CDR1 MDHEN and CDR2 SYDVKM. The CDR3 totals 14 residues. V gave up 6 bases and J gave up 2 bases, with 14 bases separating them. As DNA, the CDR3 is TGTGCCAGCAGGGGAGTTCATCGGGCCTACGAGCAGTACTTC. Translated, it gives CASRGVHRAYEQYF.

This clone was detected a few times. The V call is TRBV5-6, the J call TRBJ2-7; maybe TRBD1 (6 bases). The CDR3 spans 12 residues. Germline assignment: CDR1 SGHDT and CDR2 YYEEEE. Trimming removed 4 bases at V and 4 bases at J, with 9 bases between. The CDR3 DNA follows: TGTGCCAGCAGCAAAGACAGGTACGAGCAGTACTTC. This translates into CASSKDRYEQYF.

The V gene is TRBV29-1, the J gene TRBJ2-1; D gene uncertain. The CDR3 contains 11 residues. Germline values: CDR1 SQVTM, CDR2 ANQGSEA. With 4 bases removed from V and 1 base from J, the gap between germline ends came to 2 bases. CDR3 bases: TGCAGCGTTGGTTCCTACAATGAGCAGTTCTTC. The encoded protein is CSVGSYNEQFF.

The chain recombines TRBV20-1 with TRBJ1-5; 9 bases agree with TRBD1. The germline V gene encodes CDR1 DFQATT and CDR2 SNEGSKA (reference sequence). The CDR3 runs to 15 residues. J was trimmed by 2 bases and V by 5 bases; bases with no gene match: 7. In DNA, the CDR3 is TGCAGTGCTGGTGGGACAGGGCGGCGCAATCAGCCCCAGCATTTT. As protein: CSAGGTGRRNQPQHF.

This clone was counted once. V and J are TRBV7-9 and TRBJ2-2; D is uncertain. The V and J ends lost 8 bases and 1 base respectively, with 17 bases between them. Germline V gives CDR1 SEHNR, CDR2 FQNEAQ (reference sequence). The CDR3 runs 16 residues. The CDR3 loop is CASPRPVMGNTGELFF. In DNA form, the CDR3 reads TGTGCCAGCCCCCGCCCCGTGATGGGGAACACCGGGGAGCTGTTTTTT.

V gene TRBV30 combines with J gene TRBJ1-5; D gene unclear. CDR1 GTSNPN and CDR2 SVGIG come from the germline V gene (reference sequence). The CDR3 is 13 residues long. Trimming left V 3 bases short and J 6 bases short, with 12 bases between. The CDR3 region is CAWSKGLGQPQHF. The DNA of the CDR3 is TGTGCCTGGAGCAAGGGTTTAGGTCAGCCCCAGCATTTT.

The chain links TRBV5-1 to TRBJ1-1; D possibly corresponds to TRBD1 (5 bases). The germline gives CDR1 SGHRS, CDR2 YFSETQ. Trimming took off 4 bases at V and 1 base at J, with 14 bases between the two ends. This CDR3 is built from 15 residues. The CDR3 loop reads CASSPLTGENTEAFF. The CDR3 nucleotides are TGCGCCAGCAGCCCACTTACAGGTGAGAACACTGAAGCTTTCTTT.

The V and J genes are TRBV6-1 and TRBJ1-5; D gene ambiguous. Per the germline V gene, CDR1 is MNHNS and CDR2 is SASEGT. V was clipped by 2 bases and J by 4 bases, with 12 bases between them. The CDR3 extends over 15 amino acids. DNA of the CDR3: TGTGCCAGCAGTGAATTGTCCCGGGAGAATCAGCCCCAGCATTTT. As protein: CASSELSRENQPQHF.

V and J are TRBV11-2 and TRBJ1-6, with 11 bases that match TRBD1. In germline, CDR1 is SGHAT, CDR2 FQNNGV. This CDR3 region has 15 residues. V was clipped by 4 bases and J by 7 bases; unmatched bases: 3. This chain's CDR3 is CASSSGQGGNSPLHF. In DNA, the CDR3 is TGTGCCAGCAGCTCGGGACAGGGGGGCAATTCACCCCTCCACTTT.

The chain combines TRBV7-3 with TRBJ1-1, with 7 nucleotides matching TRBD1. Germline-derived CDR1 and CDR2 are SGHTA and FQGTGA. This CDR3 spans 13 amino acids. J gave up 10 bases and V 7 bases, and 12 bases lay outside the gene matches. CDR3 nucleotide sequence: TGTGCCAGCAAGCTTTTAGAACAGGGGAGAGCTTTCTTT. It codes for CASKLLEQGRAFF.

The chain carries TRBV29-1 and TRBJ1-1; possible D gene TRBD1, 5 bases. CDR3 length: 13 residues. V lost 6 bases and J 2 bases, leaving 13 bases between the germline ends. Germline V gene lookup returns CDR1 SQVTM and CDR2 ANQGSEA. The CDR3 is CSVRAGLNTEAFF. The CDR3, as DNA: TGCAGCGTCCGAGCAGGGTTAAACACTGAAGCTTTCTTT.